This is a list of T cell receptor beta chains from one sample in a study of T cells in Graves' hyperthyroidism and ophthalmopathy. TCRdb passed the multiplex PCR reads through MiXCR, listing each CDR3 protein once. The sample consists of about 580,000 distinct CDR3 sequences, about 43% of them appearing once. Sequencing was performed on peripheral blood or thyroid tissue (not recorded which). The source of these receptors is a woman aged 18 to 35 with Graves' hyperthyroidism. Both conserved end residues are part of each CDR3. D genes are given only for firm matches. For some rows the clone size is stated as once, few or many, or as a class when expanded; others skip it.

NA,TRBJ1-6,TRBV7-9,few,CASSPRESSYNSPLHF,TGTGCCAGCTCACCACGGGAAAGCTCCTATAATTCACCCCTCCACTTT
NA,TRBJ2-7,TRBV12-3/TRBV12-4,many,CASSLAGAPHSYEQYF,TGTGCCAGCAGTTTAGCGGGGGCACCTCACTCCTACGAGCAGTACTTC
NA,TRBJ1-2,TRBV12-3/TRBV12-4,NA,CASRSTEANYGYTF,TGTGCCAGCAGATCGACGGAAGCTAACTATGGCTACACCTTC
TRBD2,TRBJ2-7,TRBV27,NA,CASSLSLTSVNEQYF,TGTGCCAGCAGTTTATCGCTAACTAGCGTAAACGAGCAGTACTTC
NA,TRBJ1-6,TRBV29-1,many,CSVKQDYNSPLHF,TGCAGCGTGAAACAGGACTATAATTCACCCCTCCACTTT
NA,TRBJ2-7,TRBV4-2,many,CASSQEGTRTQWTYEQYF,TGTGCCAGCAGCCAGGAGGGAACTCGGACTCAGTGGACCTACGAGCAGTACTTC
NA,TRBJ2-7,TRBV7-9,many,CASSLGGQVNEQYF,TGTGCCAGCAGCTTAGGAGGGCAGGTCAACGAGCAGTACTTC
TRBD1,TRBJ1-1,TRBV12-3/TRBV12-4,NA,CASSLTGQGDEAFF,TGTGCCAGCAGTTTAACGGGACAGGGGGATGAAGCTTTCTTT
NA,TRBJ1-5,TRBV5-1,NA,CASSLAGTSGQETQHF,TGCGCCAGCAGCTTGGCCGGGACTAGCGGTCAAGAGACCCAGCATTTT
NA,TRBJ1-6,TRBV20-1,NA,CSAMTDTYNSPLHF,TGCAGTGCTATGACGGACACCTATAATTCACCCCTCCACTTT
TRBD2,TRBJ2-2,TRBV9,many,CASSVVGLAGGAGELFF,TGTGCCAGCAGCGTAGTGGGACTAGCGGGAGGTGCCGGGGAGCTGTTTTTT
TRBD2,TRBJ2-5,TRBV7-3,NA,CASSLLAGEDAETQYF,TGTGCCAGCAGCCTTTTAGCGGGAGAGGACGCGGAGACCCAGTACTTC
NA,TRBJ2-5,TRBV2,NA,CASMSDSGETQYF,TGTGCCAGCATGTCAGACAGCGGAGAGACCCAGTACTTC
NA,TRBJ1-1,TRBV20-1,many,CSARAGVNTEAFF,TGCAGTGCTAGAGCCGGGGTGAACACTGAAGCTTTCTTT
NA,TRBJ2-1,TRBV15,NA,CATSIRGRYNEQFF,TGTGCCACCAGCATACGGGGGAGATACAATGAGCAGTTCTTC
NA,TRBJ1-1,TRBV29-1,NA,CSLQGEAEAFF,TGCAGCTTACAGGGAGAAGCTGAAGCTTTCTTT
NA,TRBJ2-7,TRBV12-3/TRBV12-4,many,CASSLSRTGYEQYF,TGTGCCAGCAGTTTATCCCGGACGGGCTACGAGCAGTACTTC
TRBD1,TRBJ2-3,TRBV10-3,few,CAISEGDRGTDTQYF,TGTGCCATCAGTGAAGGAGACAGGGGCACAGATACGCAGTATTTT
NA,TRBJ1-4,TRBV2,many,CASSEVLGLSTNEKLFF,TGTGCCAGCAGTGAAGTTCTGGGGCTTTCAACTAATGAAAAACTGTTTTTT
TRBD1,TRBJ2-6,TRBV7-9,NA,CASSVGTGSYSGANVLTF,TGTGCCAGCAGCGTGGGGACAGGTTCATACTCTGGGGCCAACGTCCTGACTTTC
NA,TRBJ1-6,TRBV27,many,CASSLVGSPLHF,TGTGCCAGCAGCTTAGTGGGTTCACCCCTCCACTTT
NA,TRBJ1-4,TRBV2,NA,CASTGGAEREKLFF,TGTGCCAGTACGGGGGGGGCTGAAAGGGAAAAACTGTTTTTT
NA,TRBJ1-1,TRBV11-3,many,CASSYDMNTEAFF,TGTGCCAGCAGCTACGACATGAACACTGAAGCTTTCTTT
NA,TRBJ1-1,TRBV5-4,many,CASKGLGGNTEAFF,TGTGCCAGCAAGGGACTCGGGGGAAACACTGAAGCTTTCTTT
TRBD1,TRBJ1-1,TRBV11-2,many,CASSLAATGGNTEAFF,TGTGCCAGCAGCTTAGCCGCGACAGGGGGCAACACTGAAGCTTTCTTT
TRBD1,TRBJ2-7,TRBV7-2,many,CASSLAGTAFRTRSYEQYF,TGTGCCAGCAGCTTAGCGGGGACAGCTTTTCGTACCAGATCCTACGAGCAGTACTTC
TRBD1,TRBJ1-2,TRBV7-6,many,CASSKGQGATLAYGYTF,TGTGCCAGCAGCAAAGGACAGGGGGCAACCCTCGCCTATGGCTACACCTTC
NA,TRBJ2-7,TRBV6-1,many,CASRTTPRTYEQYF,TGTGCCAGCAGGACGACGCCGCGCACCTACGAGCAGTACTTC
NA,TRBJ2-7,TRBV7-2,once,CASSLASPNEQYF,TGTGCCAGCAGCTTAGCGTCCCCGAATGAGCAGTACTTC
NA,TRBJ2-7,TRBV27,many,CASSLSRGQGLVEQYF,TGTGCCAGCAGTTTATCCCGCGGGCAGGGCCTTGTGGAGCAGTACTTC
TRBD2,TRBJ2-5,TRBV7-3,NA,CASSCWTSGKTQYF,TGTGCCAGCAGCTGCTGGACTAGCGGGAAGACCCAGTACTTC
TRBD1,TRBJ2-1,TRBV29-1,few,CSVGQGPDNEQFF,TGCAGCGTGGGACAGGGGCCTGACAATGAGCAGTTCTTC
NA,TRBJ2-3,TRBV11-2,few,CASSPQGGTDTQYF,TGTGCCAGCAGCCCCCAGGGAGGCACAGATACGCAGTATTTT
NA,TRBJ1-1,TRBV5-1,many,CASSLGVGEAFF,TGCGCCAGCAGCTTGGGAGTGGGTGAAGCTTTCTTT
TRBD1,TRBJ1-2,TRBV4-1,many,CASSHPGTGGGYTF,TGCGCCAGCAGCCACCCCGGGACAGGAGGCGGCTACACCTTC
NA,TRBJ1-2,TRBV30,NA,CAWSVIAAGEGYTF,TGTGCCTGGAGTGTTATCGCGGCAGGTGAAGGCTACACCTTC
TRBD1,TRBJ2-2,TRBV4-1,few,CASSRGSGQGAGELFF,TGCGCCAGCAGCCGAGGTTCGGGACAGGGGGCCGGGGAGCTGTTTTTT
TRBD1,TRBJ1-1,TRBV29-1,NA,CSPRQGANTEAFF,TGCAGTCCGAGACAGGGGGCGAACACTGAAGCTTTCTTT
NA,TRBJ1-2,TRBV9,NA,CASSLGSESGYTF,TGTGCCAGCAGCTTAGGGTCGGAGAGTGGCTACACCTTC
NA,TRBJ1-2,TRBV7-3,NA,CASSLLGAIDTF,TGTGCCAGCAGCTTATTGGGAGCGATCGACACCTTC
NA,TRBJ1-4,TRBV2,many,CASSEWATRGEKLFF,TGTGCCAGCAGTGAATGGGCAACTAGGGGTGAAAAACTGTTTTTT
TRBD1,TRBJ1-2,TRBV15,NA,CATTGGRGYTF,TGTGCTACTACAGGGGGCCGTGGCTACACCTTC
NA,TRBJ1-3,TRBV15,NA,CATSRGDGLGYTIYF,TGTGCCACCAGCAGAGGTGACGGTCTCGGCTACACCATATATTTT
TRBD2,TRBJ2-7,TRBV12-3/TRBV12-4,many,CASRPGLATREQYF,TGTGCCAGCAGACCGGGACTAGCGACCCGGGAGCAGTACTTC
NA,TRBJ1-1,TRBV5-1,NA,CASSADSGDTEAFF,TGCGCCAGCAGCGCAGACAGTGGGGACACTGAAGCTTTCTTT
NA,TRBJ1-2,TRBV7-9,many,CASSPRVVKGHTF,TGTGCCAGCAGCCCCCGGGTCGTAAAGGGCCACACCTTC
NA,TRBJ2-6,TRBV20-1,NA,CSARPLFAGANVLTF,TGCAGTGCTAGACCCCTTTTTGCGGGGGCCAACGTCCTGACTTTC
TRBD2,TRBJ2-5,TRBV24-1,many,CATSDTGLAGGSGETQYF,TGTGCCACCAGTGATACGGGACTAGCGGGAGGGTCTGGTGAGACCCAGTACTTC
TRBD1,TRBJ2-5,TRBV6-5,NA,CARSSWTGEETQYF,TGTGCCCGCAGCTCTTGGACAGGGGAAGAGACCCAGTACTTC
NA,TRBJ1-2,TRBV20-1,many,CSEPPSGAGYGYTF,TGCAGTGAACCCCCCAGCGGGGCCGGCTATGGCTACACCTTC
TRBD1,TRBJ1-3,TRBV20-1,many,CSAPGQGRTGNTIYF,TGCAGTGCTCCCGGACAGGGTAGGACTGGAAACACCATATATTTT
NA,TRBJ2-2,TRBV20-1,many,CSASRAGVSGELFF,TGCAGTGCTAGCCGGGCAGGGGTGAGCGGGGAGCTGTTTTTT
NA,TRBJ1-1,TRBV7-9,many,CASSGGLGTEAFF,TGTGCCAGCAGCGGGGGGCTAGGCACTGAAGCTTTCTTT
TRBD2,TRBJ2-7,TRBV7-9,NA,CASSPGLAGGGGSSYEQYF,TGTGCCAGCAGCCCAGGACTAGCGGGAGGAGGGGGCAGCTCCTACGAGCAGTACTTC
TRBD1,TRBJ2-2,TRBV6-1,NA,CASSEIWHRGRRGNTGELFF,TGTGCCAGCAGTGAGATTTGGCACAGGGGGCGCAGAGGTAACACCGGGGAGCTGTTTTTT
NA,TRBJ2-5,TRBV20-1,many,CSAARDFRETQYF,TGCAGTGCCGCGCGGGACTTTAGGGAGACCCAGTACTTC
NA,TRBJ1-1,TRBV6-1,many,CASSEVEDPRTEAFF,TGTGCCAGCAGTGAAGTCGAGGACCCGAGGACTGAAGCTTTCTTT
NA,TRBJ1-1,TRBV12-3/TRBV12-4,NA,CASRDPSGGTDTHTGSEAFF,TGTGCCAGCAGGGACCCTAGCGGGGGCACAGATACGCACACAGGGAGTGAAGCTTTCTTT
TRBD2,TRBJ2-2,TRBV12-3/TRBV12-4,many,CASRPGTSGNTGELFF,TGTGCCAGCAGACCTGGGACTAGCGGAAACACCGGGGAGCTGTTTTTT